The 24 T cell receptor beta chains listed next were all sequenced from one sample in a study of T-cell reconstitution after alpha-beta-depleted transplantation in children. Unique molecular identifiers were incorporated when the TCRbeta library was constructed. TCRdb itself ran the PCR reads through MiXCR, one entry per CDR3 protein. The sample has 400,000 to 500,000 distinct CDR3 sequences; under 13% are singletons. Material: PBMCs from the stem cell graft donor, obtained from the stem cell graft. The receptor source for this set is a human donor who donated a stem cell graft to a child with acute myeloid leukemia.

V is TRBV4-1 and J is TRBJ1-1; TRBD1 might be the D (5 bases). Trimming pared 1 base from V and 7 bases from J, leaving 13 bases between. The CDR3 loop spans 14 amino acids. CDR1 and CDR2 (germline): MGHRA, YSYEKL. CDR3 amino acids: CASSQVAGTGEAFF. The CDR3 DNA is TGCGCCAGCAGCCAAGTTGCCGGGACGGGTGAAGCTTTCTTT.

V and J are TRBV5-1 and TRBJ1-6; 7 nucleotides align to TRBD1. The CDR3 is 17 residues long. Germline V CDR1 and CDR2: SGHRS, YFSETQ. V trimming: 3 bases; J trimming: 5 bases; junction bases outside the gene matches: 11. This CDR3 reads CASSSPKGTADNSPLHF. DNA of the CDR3: TGCGCCAGCAGCTCTCCAAAAGGGACAGCGGATAATTCACCCCTCCACTTT.

This clonotype showed up many times. The chain recombines TRBV9 with TRBJ2-1, with a tentative D call TRBD2 (6 bases). With 0 bases removed from V and 0 bases from J, the gap between germline ends came to 7 bases. Per the germline V gene, CDR1 is SGDLS and CDR2 is YYNGEE. The length of the CDR3 is 15 residues. The CDR3 nucleotides are TGTGCCAGCAGCGTAGACGGGGGCTCCTACAATGAGCAGTTCTTC. Protein sequence: CASSVDGGSYNEQFF.

This rearrangement joins TRBV5-5 to TRBJ1-3; perhaps TRBD1 as D (6 bases). CDR3 length: 14 amino acids. The V end was cut by 5 bases, the J end by 4 bases, with 13 bases between. Germline V lookup: CDR1 SGHKS, CDR2 YYEKEE (reference sequence). CDR3 sequence (DNA): TGTGCCAGCAGACTAACAGGGTTGGGAAACACCATATATTTT. Protein: CASRLTGLGNTIYF.

The CDR3, as DNA: TGCGCCAGCAGCCCTGGGACAGGCCTCCCAGGGGGGGGCTACACCTTC. Its protein product is CASSPGTGLPGGGYTF. The chain joins TRBV5-1 to TRBJ1-2; 8 positions match TRBD1. In germline, CDR1 is SGHRS, CDR2 YFSETQ. The CDR3 is 16 amino acids. With 4 bases clipped from V and 8 bases from J, the junction kept 16 bases outside the gene matches.

This clonotype was seen more than once but under ten times. This chain links TRBV29-1 with TRBJ2-7; D may match TRBD1 or TRBD2 (5 bases each). The germline V and J ends were trimmed by 7 bases and 5 bases, with 15 bases remaining between them. The CDR3 runs to 12 residues. Germline values: CDR1 SQVTM, CDR2 ANQGSEA. DNA for the CDR3: TGCAGCGCTGGGACCGCGTGGCACGAGCAGTACTTC. Protein product: CSAGTAWHEQYF.

The chain links TRBV10-3 to TRBJ2-6; D remains unclear. Germline V gene sequence: CDR1 ENHRY, CDR2 SYGVKD. Trimming removed 2 bases at V and 2 bases at J, with 7 bases between. The CDR3 loop spans 15 amino acids. This CDR3 is CAISETGAGANVLTF. The CDR3 nucleotides are TGTGCCATCAGTGAGACTGGGGCTGGGGCCAACGTCCTGACTTTC.

This clonotype was seen a handful of times. The CDR3 DNA reads as TGTGCCAGCAGCTGGACAGGGCGCTCCTACGAGCAGTACGTC. This codes for CASSWTGRSYEQYV. This rearrangement joins TRBV5-6 to TRBJ2-7, with TRBD1 identical over 8 bases. J lost 0 bases, V lost 3 bases, and 2 bases had no gene match. CDR1 is SGHDT, CDR2 YYEEEE, per germline. This CDR3 contains 14 residues.

In its sample, this clonotype was seen a few times. The V gene is TRBV29-1, the J gene TRBJ2-1; D remains ambiguous. Trimming stripped 4 bases from V and 0 bases from J, with 10 bases between. This CDR3 has 14 residues. Germline values: CDR1 SQVTM, CDR2 ANQGSEA. CDR3 amino acids: CSVGSHGSYNEQFF. Here the CDR3 DNA reads TGCAGCGTTGGCTCCCACGGCTCCTACAATGAGCAGTTCTTC.

This clonotype was observed at least ten times. The chain is built from TRBV7-2 and TRBJ2-1; tentatively, D is TRBD1 (6 bases). Germline values: CDR1 SGHTA, CDR2 FQGNSA. Trimming stripped 5 bases from V and 3 bases from J, with 8 bases between. The CDR3 length is 13 residues. DNA of the CDR3: TGTGCCAGCAGCCGGGACATCTACAATGAGCAGTTCTTC. It is translated as CASSRDIYNEQFF.

This clonotype was counted many times. The CDR3 bases are TGTGCCATAGTCGGGACTCCGAACACCGGGGAGCTGTTTTTT. It codes for CAIVGTPNTGELFF. The chain links TRBV10-3 to TRBJ2-2, with TRBD2 as a possible D gene (6 bases). The CDR3 sequence is 14 residues long. Trimming cost V 9 bases and J 0 bases, with 11 bases left between them. The germline V gene encodes CDR1 ENHRY and CDR2 SYGVKD.

In its sample, this clonotype was seen many times. This chain joins TRBV29-1 and TRBJ2-7; TRBD2 agrees at 8 bases. Germline V gene lookup returns CDR1 SQVTM and CDR2 ANQGSEA. The CDR3 sequence is 14 residues long. Germline trimming cut 3 bases from V and 3 bases from J; bases unmatched to any gene: 7. In nucleotides, the CDR3 is TGCAGCGTTGAGCGGGTCAGCGGGGGCTACGAGCAGTACTTC. As protein: CSVERVSGGYEQYF.

Only a few counts were recorded for this clonotype. The chain joins TRBV20-1 to TRBJ2-3; 7 bases match TRBD1. The CDR3 consists of 13 residues. Per germline, CDR1 DFQATT and CDR2 SNEGSKA (reference sequence). CDR3 nucleotides: TGCAGCGCAGAGACAGGGACGACAGATACGCAGTATTTT. It codes for CSAETGTTDTQYF.

On this clonotype itself: Being one base from a much bigger clone, this may be a read error. The V and J genes are TRBV29-1 and TRBJ2-5; TRBD1 is a possible D gene (6 bases). CDR1 is SQVTM and CDR2 is ANQGSEA in the germline V gene. There are 13 residues in the CDR3. The CDR3 is CSVNPSGDKTRYF. The CDR3 nucleotides read TGCAGCGTTAACCCTTCCGGGGACAAGACCCGGTACTTC.

The rearrangement uses TRBV7-2 and TRBJ1-5; D remains unclear. The germline gives CDR1 SGHTA, CDR2 FQGNSA. This CDR3 contains 12 residues. V lost 4 bases and J 6 bases, leaving 7 bases between the germline ends. This chain's CDR3 is CASSSSAQPQHF. The CDR3 coding sequence is TGTGCCAGCAGCTCCTCGGCTCAGCCCCAGCATTTT.

This clonotype was detected ten times or more. The rearrangement links TRBV12-3 or TRBV12-4 to TRBJ1-4, with D uncertain. Between the trimmed V and J ends, which lost 3 bases and 4 bases, there was a span of 3 bases. CDR3 length equals 12 residues. The CDR3 sequence: CASSFGNEKLFF. Here the CDR3 DNA reads TGTGCCAGCAGTTTTGGTAATGAAAAACTGTTTTTT.

Many counts were recorded for this clonotype. The CDR3 DNA sequence: TGCAGTGCTAGAGATGTGGCTCCTCGAGTCGAGCAGTACTTC. It yields the protein CSARDVAPRVEQYF. This chain joins TRBV20-1 and TRBJ2-7; the D is unclear. The CDR3 sequence is 14 residues long. Germline V CDR1 and CDR2: DFQATT, SNEGSKA (reference sequence). V lost 0 bases and J 6 bases, leaving 15 bases between the germline ends.

In this sample, this clonotype turned up a few times. The chain recombines TRBV24-1 with TRBJ2-2, with D perhaps matching TRBD1 (6 bases). The CDR3 consists of 13 residues. CDR1 and CDR2 (germline): KGHDR, SFDVKD. V gave up 5 bases and J gave up 5 bases, with 8 bases separating them. CDR3 DNA sequence: TGTGCCACCAGTGTTACAGGGACCGGGGAGCTGTTTTTT. It translates to CATSVTGTGELFF.

This clonotype was observed many times. The V and J genes are TRBV20-1 and TRBJ1-1; the D gene is possibly TRBD1 (5 bases). Trimming took off 8 bases at V and 0 bases at J, with 13 bases between the two ends. The CDR3 length is 13 residues. Germline V CDR1 and CDR2: DFQATT, SNEGSKA (reference sequence). CDR3 bases: TGCAGTCAAATTGACAGAGTGAACACTGAAGCTTTCTTT. It translates to CSQIDRVNTEAFF.

This clonotype has a handful of counts. The chain recombines TRBV2 with TRBJ2-3; 7 bases agree with TRBD2. Germline V lookup: CDR1 SNHLY, CDR2 FYNNEI. The J segment lost 2 bases and the V segment lost 4 bases, leaving 3 bases of the junction unmatched. CDR3 length equals 14 residues. The CDR3 region has the DNA TGTGCCAGCAGTGCTCTAGCGGTCACAGATACGCAGTATTTT. Translation gives CASSALAVTDTQYF.

The rearrangement uses TRBV7-9 and TRBJ2-7; possibly TRBD1 for D (6 bases). The germline CDR1 and CDR2 sequences are SEHNR and FQNEAQ (reference sequence). This CDR3 has 13 residues. V was trimmed by 2 bases and J by 3 bases, leaving 8 bases between them. The CDR3 DNA reads TGTGCCAGCAGCTTAAACAGGGACTACGAGCAGTACGTC. Its protein is CASSLNRDYEQYV.

The gene calls are TRBV2 and TRBJ2-3; possibly TRBD1 or TRBD2 for D (6 bases each). Germline V gives CDR1 SNHLY, CDR2 FYNNEI. The CDR3 loop spans 15 amino acids. The V end was cut by 8 bases, the J end by 4 bases, with 19 bases between. The CDR3 DNA reads TGTGCCAGCTCCCAGTTCGGGGGCGACTCAGATACGCAGTATTTT. Residues: CASSQFGGDSDTQYF.

This clonotype was observed a handful of times. The chain recombines TRBV20-1 with TRBJ1-5; 9 bases agree with TRBD1. V lost 0 bases, J lost 5 bases, and 8 bases stayed unmatched. CDR3 length: 16 residues. Germline V gives CDR1 DFQATT, CDR2 SNEGSKA (reference sequence). The CDR3 loop is CSARDMTGGSDQPQHF. The CDR3 coding sequence is TGCAGTGCTAGAGACATGACAGGGGGTTCGGATCAGCCCCAGCATTTT.

This clonotype was recorded a few times. The chain links TRBV27 to TRBJ2-7; 7 nucleotides align to TRBD1. The germline V gene has CDR1 MNHEY and CDR2 SMNVEV (reference sequence). The V and J ends lost 5 bases and 1 base, in that order; junction bases with no gene match: 8. The CDR3 covers 15 residues. DNA for the CDR3: TGTGCCAGCAGTCTCGGACAGGCCTCTTCCTACGAGCAGTACTTC. Amino acids: CASSLGQASSYEQYF.